This T cell receptor (beta chain) was sequenced in a study of T cell repertoires in cytomegalovirus infection (dated by TCRdb to the late 2010s). About the study as a whole: Peptide stimulations targeted recently identified HLA-C-restricted CMV epitopes, whose presentation resists viral immunomodulation, together with well-studied HLA-B-restricted epitopes. Donor HLA type was relevant to the analysis, because carriage of CMV infection together with the matching HLA type was indicated by public TCR beta signatures.

This clonotype has just a few counts. Its antigen is still unknown. The input lacks base qualities; no much larger clone sits a single base away. The meaning of the sample's treatment or condition label: in vitro stimulation with specific CMV peptide epitopes to enrich CMV-specific T cells. CDR3 length: 12 amino acids, cysteine to phenylalanine. Only CDR3 DNA is held: 36 bases, read in frame from base 1. Taken from the germline V gene, the CDR1 and CDR2 loops are LGHNT and FRNRAP. The germline ends are 10 bases apart after V is trimmed by 3 bases and J by 9 bases. What the work shows at the level of the full study, not this receptor alone: The ex vivo response was dominated by HLA-C-restricted CMV-specific TCR beta clonotypes, which also provided the single most frequent clonotype in two of eight donors. In both this cohort and an independent cohort of 350 to 400 donors, the cumulative frequency of public TCR beta family members distinguished carriers of CMV infection plus the relevant HLA type.

The data were produced on an Illumina HiSeq 1500. Through fastp at Q25 and MiXCR, TCRdb rebuilt clones from the public reads, retaining in-frame beta chains. For every CDR3 protein sequence, its rows merge into one entry that carries the most common genes and DNA. The sample has roughly 800,000 distinct CDR3 sequences on record, 29% of them singletons. About an eighth of the sample belongs to the ten largest clones. The rearranged chain carries TRBV12-5 and TRBJ2-3, with the D gene too uncertain to name. The source material was cultured CD8+ T cells from PBMCs, sampled from culture after CMV antigen stimulation. The clonotype comes from a human donor in good health (CMV status not recorded). Some clones in this sample may be carry-over from other donors' samples. This receptor has the CDR3 CASGFTGDTQYF. Here is the DNA: TGTGCTAGTGGTTTTACGGGTGACACGCAGTATTTT.